Below, one T cell receptor (beta chain) is given with its context. The data stem from a study of blood T cell repertoires in COVID-19. Study as a whole: Material from acute and convalescent COVID-19 was sourced from the United States, Italy and Spain. T cells, B-cell-depleted T cells, or PBMCs provided the cDNA or gDNA that served as material.

The data were produced by immunoSEQ multiplex PCR, yet TCRdb's version contains in-frame clones alone and is incomplete. Of fewer than 200,000 clones listed, around 83% were seen once; the top ten hold less than 4.5%. This CDR3 contains 15 residues. The germline V gene encodes CDR1 SGHTA and CDR2 FQGTGA. Trimming removed 1 base from V and 10 bases from J; junction bases left unmatched: 6. Recruitment covered about 25 US areas and drew participants whose ages spanned roughly 18 to 100 years. Assignments of participants to cohorts depended upon their own reported clinical history. The sequencing sample was made of PBMCs or T cells enriched from blood (not recorded which). This chain joins TRBV7-3 and TRBJ2-1, with 11 bases that match TRBD1. This sequence originates from a woman aged 50 to 60 in a cohort exposed to, infected with or recovered from COVID-19 (not recorded which). The CDR3 loop reads CASSLSGQGAEEQFF. The CDR3 DNA reads as TGTGCCAGCAGCTTAAGTGGACAGGGGGCGGAGGAGCAGTTCTTC. The full variable domain, its missing parts supplied by reference TRBV7-3 and TRBJ2-1, is GAGVSQTPSNKVTEKGKYVELRCDPISGHTALYWYRQSLGQGPEFLIYFQGTGAADDSGLPNDRFFAVRPEGSVSTLKIQRTERGDSAVYLCASSLSGQGAEEQFFGPGTRLTVL.